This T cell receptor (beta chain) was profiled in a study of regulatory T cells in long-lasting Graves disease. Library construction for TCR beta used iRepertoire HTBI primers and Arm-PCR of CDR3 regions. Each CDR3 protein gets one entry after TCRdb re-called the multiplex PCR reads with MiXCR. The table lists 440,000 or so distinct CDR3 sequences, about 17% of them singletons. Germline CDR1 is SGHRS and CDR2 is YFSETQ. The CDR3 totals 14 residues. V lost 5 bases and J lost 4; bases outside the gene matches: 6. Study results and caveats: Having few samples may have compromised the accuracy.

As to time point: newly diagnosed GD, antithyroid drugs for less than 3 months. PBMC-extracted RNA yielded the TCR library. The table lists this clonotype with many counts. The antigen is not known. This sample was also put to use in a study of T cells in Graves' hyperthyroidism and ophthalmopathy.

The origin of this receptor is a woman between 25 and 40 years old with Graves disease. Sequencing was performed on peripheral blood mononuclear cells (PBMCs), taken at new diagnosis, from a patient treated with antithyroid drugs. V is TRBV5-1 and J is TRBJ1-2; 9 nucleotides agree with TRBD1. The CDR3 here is CASSPGTGSYGYTF. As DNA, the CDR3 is TGCGCCAGCAGTCCCGGGACAGGGTCCTATGGCTACACCTTC.